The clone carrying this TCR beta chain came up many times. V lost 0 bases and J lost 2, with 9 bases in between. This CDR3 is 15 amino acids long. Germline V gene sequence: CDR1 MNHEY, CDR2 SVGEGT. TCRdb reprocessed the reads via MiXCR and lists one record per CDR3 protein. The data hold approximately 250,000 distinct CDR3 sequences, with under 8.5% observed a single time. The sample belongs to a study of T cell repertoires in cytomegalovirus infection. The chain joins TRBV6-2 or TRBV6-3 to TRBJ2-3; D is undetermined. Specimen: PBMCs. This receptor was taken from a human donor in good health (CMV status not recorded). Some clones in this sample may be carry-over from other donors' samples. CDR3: CASSYSAVATDTQYF. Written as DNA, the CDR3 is TGTGCCAGCAGTTACTCGGCGGTAGCCACAGATACGCAGTATTTT.